These T cell receptor beta chains were read from a single sample in a study of CD8 T cells in Susac syndrome. From the immunoSEQ multiplex PCR reads, TCRdb called clonotypes with MiXCR, one entry per CDR3 protein. Of about 200,000 distinct CDR3 sequences listed, roughly 91% are singletons. The sequenced sample consisted of CD4+ T cells from PBMCs. Receptors originate from a human donor with Susac syndrome. CDR3s include the opening cysteine and the closing phenylalanine or tryptophan. Fields, in order: clone size, D gene, V gene, J gene, CDR3 protein, CDR3 DNA. A D gene is named only where the DNA matches it firmly. The size of a clone is reported for some rows only, either as once, few or many, or as a class for expanded clones.

abundance: NA; d_gene: TRBD1; v_gene: TRBV30; j_gene: TRBJ1-6; CDR3aa: CAWSRGTDGSPLHF; CDR3nt: TGTGCCTGGAGTAGAGGGACAGATGGCTCACCCCTCCACTTT
abundance: NA; d_gene: NA; v_gene: TRBV5-6; j_gene: TRBJ2-7; CDR3aa: CASSQTIYEQYF; CDR3nt: TGTGCCAGCAGCCAAACCATTTACGAGCAGTACTTC
abundance: once; d_gene: TRBD1; v_gene: TRBV7-9; j_gene: TRBJ2-1; CDR3aa: CASSPAGTGGLSEQFF; CDR3nt: TGTGCCAGCAGCCCGGCCGGGACAGGGGGTTTAAGTGAGCAGTTCTTC
abundance: NA; d_gene: TRBD1; v_gene: TRBV15; j_gene: TRBJ1-5; CDR3aa: CATSREGTGTKPQHF; CDR3nt: TGTGCCACCAGCAGGGAAGGGACAGGGACGAAGCCCCAGCATTTT
abundance: NA; d_gene: NA; v_gene: TRBV5-4; j_gene: TRBJ2-7; CDR3aa: CASSLGGVGSVGEQYF; CDR3nt: TGTGCCAGCAGCTTGGGCGGGGTAGGGTCGGTCGGCGAGCAGTACTTC
abundance: NA; d_gene: NA; v_gene: TRBV2; j_gene: TRBJ2-7; CDR3aa: CASSKDIGHEQYF; CDR3nt: TGTGCCAGCAGTAAGGACATCGGACACGAGCAGTACTTC
abundance: NA; d_gene: TRBD2; v_gene: TRBV20-1; j_gene: TRBJ2-7; CDR3aa: CSARDHSGRVYEQYF; CDR3nt: TGCAGTGCTAGAGATCACAGCGGGAGGGTCTACGAGCAGTACTTC
abundance: NA; d_gene: TRBD1; v_gene: TRBV4-1; j_gene: TRBJ1-3; CDR3aa: CASSHPTGGVFSGNTIYF; CDR3nt: TGCGCCAGCAGCCACCCGACAGGGGGAGTCTTCTCTGGAAACACCATATATTTT
abundance: NA; d_gene: NA; v_gene: TRBV7-2; j_gene: TRBJ1-5; CDR3aa: CASSLQNSNQPQHF; CDR3nt: TGTGCCAGCAGCTTACAGAATAGCAATCAGCCCCAGCATTTT
abundance: NA; d_gene: TRBD2; v_gene: TRBV5-1; j_gene: TRBJ2-7; CDR3aa: CASSYGLGSYEQYF; CDR3nt: TGCGCCAGCAGCTACGGACTAGGCTCCTACGAGCAGTACTTC
abundance: NA; d_gene: TRBD2; v_gene: TRBV5-4; j_gene: TRBJ2-1; CDR3aa: CASSLGGLAGDEQFF; CDR3nt: TGTGCCAGCAGCTTGGGAGGACTAGCGGGCGATGAGCAGTTCTTC
abundance: NA; d_gene: NA; v_gene: TRBV30; j_gene: TRBJ1-1; CDR3aa: CAWSVLGLAFF; CDR3nt: TGTGCCTGGAGTGTTCTCGGACTTGCTTTCTTT
abundance: NA; d_gene: NA; v_gene: TRBV19; j_gene: TRBJ2-3; CDR3aa: CASSIEQGSYSGDTQYF; CDR3nt: TGTGCCAGTAGTATAGAACAGGGAAGCTACAGTGGAGATACGCAGTATTTT
abundance: NA; d_gene: NA; v_gene: TRBV2; j_gene: TRBJ2-5; CDR3aa: CASSERAQTGSATQYF; CDR3nt: TGTGCCAGCAGTGAAAGGGCCCAGACGGGGTCCGCGACCCAGTACTTC
abundance: NA; d_gene: NA; v_gene: TRBV24-1; j_gene: TRBJ1-4; CDR3aa: CATSDGQRLNEKLFF; CDR3nt: TGTGCCACCAGTGACGGACAGAGACTTAATGAAAAACTGTTTTTT
abundance: NA; d_gene: TRBD1; v_gene: TRBV9; j_gene: TRBJ1-1; CDR3aa: CASSVGEGARTTEAFF; CDR3nt: TGTGCCAGCAGCGTAGGTGAGGGGGCGCGTACCACTGAAGCTTTCTTT
abundance: NA; d_gene: NA; v_gene: TRBV19; j_gene: TRBJ1-1; CDR3aa: CASSILGQSYTEAFF; CDR3nt: TGTGCCAGTAGTATTCTAGGACAGTCATACACTGAAGCTTTCTTT
abundance: once; d_gene: NA; v_gene: TRBV2; j_gene: TRBJ2-1; CDR3aa: CASSESSRHEQFF; CDR3nt: TGTGCCAGCAGTGAATCTAGCAGGCATGAGCAGTTCTTC
abundance: NA; d_gene: NA; v_gene: TRBV6-6; j_gene: TRBJ2-7; CDR3aa: CASSYSTGTYEQYF; CDR3nt: TGTGCCAGCAGTTACTCCACCGGGACCTACGAGCAGTACTTC
abundance: NA; d_gene: TRBD1; v_gene: TRBV27; j_gene: TRBJ2-2; CDR3aa: CASRRFRDRGLETGELFF; CDR3nt: TGTGCCAGCAGAAGGTTCCGGGACAGGGGTTTGGAGACCGGGGAGCTGTTTTTT
abundance: NA; d_gene: NA; v_gene: TRBV5-1; j_gene: TRBJ1-4; CDR3aa: CASSLDLNEKLFF; CDR3nt: TGCGCCAGCAGCTTGGACTTGAATGAAAAACTGTTTTTT
abundance: NA; d_gene: TRBD2; v_gene: TRBV10-3; j_gene: TRBJ2-3; CDR3aa: CAASSGSTDTQYF; CDR3nt: TGTGCCGCAAGTAGCGGGAGTACAGATACGCAGTATTTT
abundance: NA; d_gene: TRBD2; v_gene: TRBV29-1; j_gene: TRBJ2-3; CDR3aa: CSVGRLAGEDTQYF; CDR3nt: TGCAGCGTCGGACGTCTAGCGGGAGAAGATACGCAGTATTTT
abundance: NA; d_gene: TRBD1; v_gene: TRBV12-3/TRBV12-4; j_gene: TRBJ1-1; CDR3aa: CASSWYRTGGTEAFF; CDR3nt: TGTGCCAGCAGTTGGTATCGGACAGGAGGGACTGAAGCTTTCTTT
abundance: NA; d_gene: TRBD1; v_gene: TRBV7-8; j_gene: TRBJ2-3; CDR3aa: CASSTTGGTDTQYF; CDR3nt: TGTGCCAGCAGCACGACAGGGGGAACAGATACGCAGTATTTT
abundance: NA; d_gene: NA; v_gene: TRBV7-2; j_gene: TRBJ2-7; CDR3aa: CASSLEDRSYEQYF; CDR3nt: TGTGCCAGCAGCTTAGAAGACAGATCCTACGAGCAGTACTTC
abundance: NA; d_gene: NA; v_gene: TRBV25-1; j_gene: TRBJ2-5; CDR3aa: CASSEFRGETQYF; CDR3nt: TGTGCCAGCAGTGAATTTAGGGGAGAGACCCAGTACTTC
abundance: NA; d_gene: NA; v_gene: TRBV11-2; j_gene: TRBJ1-4; CDR3aa: CASSSQVATNEKLFF; CDR3nt: TGTGCCAGCAGCTCCCAGGTTGCAACTAATGAAAAACTGTTTTTT
abundance: once; d_gene: TRBD1; v_gene: TRBV20-1; j_gene: TRBJ2-7; CDR3aa: CSAMTGVNEQYF; CDR3nt: TGCAGTGCCATGACAGGGGTGAACGAGCAGTACTTC
abundance: NA; d_gene: NA; v_gene: TRBV5-1; j_gene: TRBJ2-3; CDR3aa: CASSPTRTVTDTQYF; CDR3nt: TGCGCCAGCAGCCCTACCAGGACAGTCACAGATACGCAGTATTTT
abundance: NA; d_gene: NA; v_gene: TRBV20-1; j_gene: TRBJ2-7; CDR3aa: CSATMGVYEQYF; CDR3nt: TGCAGTGCCACAATGGGGGTCTACGAGCAGTACTTC
abundance: NA; d_gene: TRBD2; v_gene: TRBV7-2; j_gene: TRBJ2-5; CDR3aa: CASSLVRGLAGRRQETQYF; CDR3nt: TGTGCCAGCAGCTTAGTTCGGGGACTAGCGGGGCGTCGGCAAGAGACCCAGTACTTC
abundance: NA; d_gene: TRBD1; v_gene: TRBV19; j_gene: TRBJ1-2; CDR3aa: CASSFDRDYGYTF; CDR3nt: TGTGCCAGTAGCTTCGACAGGGACTATGGCTACACCTTC
abundance: NA; d_gene: TRBD1; v_gene: TRBV19; j_gene: TRBJ1-5; CDR3aa: CASSMTGTGNQPQHF; CDR3nt: TGTGCCAGTAGTATGACCGGGACAGGGAATCAGCCCCAGCATTTT
abundance: once; d_gene: TRBD1; v_gene: TRBV3-1; j_gene: TRBJ2-7; CDR3aa: CASSHPGQGRYEQYF; CDR3nt: TGTGCCAGCAGCCATCCGGGACAGGGTCGATACGAGCAGTACTTC
abundance: NA; d_gene: TRBD2; v_gene: TRBV5-1; j_gene: TRBJ2-7; CDR3aa: CASSWTLAGEHSSYEQYF; CDR3nt: TGCGCCAGCAGCTGGACACTAGCGGGAGAGCATTCTAGCTACGAGCAGTACTTC
abundance: NA; d_gene: NA; v_gene: TRBV28; j_gene: TRBJ2-7; CDR3aa: CASIPPGRSSYEQYF; CDR3nt: TGTGCCAGCATTCCCCCGGGACGGAGCTCCTACGAGCAGTACTTC
abundance: NA; d_gene: TRBD2; v_gene: TRBV20-1; j_gene: TRBJ2-2; CDR3aa: CSARKLGSGITGELFF; CDR3nt: TGCAGTGCTCGGAAACTCGGAAGCGGGATCACCGGGGAGCTGTTTTTT
abundance: NA; d_gene: NA; v_gene: TRBV28; j_gene: TRBJ1-5; CDR3aa: CASTTSGRQPQHF; CDR3nt: TGTGCCAGCACTACGTCCGGGAGACAGCCCCAGCATTTT
abundance: NA; d_gene: NA; v_gene: TRBV4-1; j_gene: TRBJ2-5; CDR3aa: CASSQLETKSSETQYF; CDR3nt: TGCGCCAGCAGCCAATTGGAGACGAAGAGTAGTGAGACCCAGTACTTC
abundance: NA; d_gene: NA; v_gene: TRBV12-3/TRBV12-4; j_gene: TRBJ1-4; CDR3aa: CASRAGERGEKLFF; CDR3nt: TGTGCCAGCAGGGCGGGGGAAAGGGGTGAAAAACTGTTTTTT
abundance: NA; d_gene: NA; v_gene: TRBV12-3/TRBV12-4; j_gene: TRBJ1-6; CDR3aa: CASSYAANSPLHF; CDR3nt: TGTGCCAGCAGTTATGCAGCTAATTCACCCCTCCACTTT
abundance: NA; d_gene: NA; v_gene: TRBV9; j_gene: TRBJ2-5; CDR3aa: CASSVGQPQETQYF; CDR3nt: TGTGCCAGCAGCGTAGGACAACCACAAGAGACCCAGTACTTC
abundance: NA; d_gene: TRBD2; v_gene: TRBV20-1; j_gene: TRBJ2-2; CDR3aa: CSARARGGTGELFF; CDR3nt: TGCAGTGCTAGAGCTCGGGGGGGCACCGGGGAGCTGTTTTTT
abundance: NA; d_gene: TRBD1; v_gene: TRBV5-1; j_gene: TRBJ2-7; CDR3aa: CASSEGDRPYEQYF; CDR3nt: TGCGCCAGCAGCGAAGGGGACAGACCCTACGAGCAGTACTTC
abundance: NA; d_gene: NA; v_gene: TRBV5-4; j_gene: TRBJ2-1; CDR3aa: CASSLPSAKQFF; CDR3nt: TGTGCCAGCAGCTTGCCTAGCGCGAAACAGTTCTTC
abundance: once; d_gene: TRBD1; v_gene: TRBV28; j_gene: TRBJ1-4; CDR3aa: CASSSGQGVEKLFF; CDR3nt: TGTGCCAGCAGTTCGGGACAGGGGGTTGAAAAACTGTTTTTT
abundance: once; d_gene: NA; v_gene: TRBV24-1; j_gene: TRBJ1-5; CDR3aa: CATSDSSGRWQPQHF; CDR3nt: TGTGCCACCAGTGATTCATCCGGGCGGTGGCAGCCCCAGCATTTT
abundance: NA; d_gene: TRBD1; v_gene: TRBV15; j_gene: TRBJ1-5; CDR3aa: CATSRDRGGDNQPQHF; CDR3nt: TGTGCCACCAGCAGAGATCGAGGGGGCGACAATCAGCCCCAGCATTTT
abundance: NA; d_gene: TRBD1; v_gene: TRBV11-2; j_gene: TRBJ1-2; CDR3aa: CASSKGGTGGPNYGYTF; CDR3nt: TGTGCCAGCAGCAAGGGGGGGACAGGGGGCCCTAACTATGGCTACACCTTC
abundance: NA; d_gene: NA; v_gene: TRBV15; j_gene: TRBJ2-6; CDR3aa: CATSEPRLRVPYTGANVLTF; CDR3nt: TGTGCCACCAGCGAGCCTCGCTTAAGGGTACCGTACACTGGGGCCAACGTCCTGACTTTC
abundance: NA; d_gene: NA; v_gene: TRBV4-1; j_gene: TRBJ1-2; CDR3aa: CASSQDVGVGNYGYTF; CDR3nt: TGCGCCAGCAGCCAAGATGTGGGAGTCGGGAACTATGGCTACACCTTC
abundance: NA; d_gene: NA; v_gene: TRBV12-3/TRBV12-4; j_gene: TRBJ2-7; CDR3aa: CASSLMSGRRYFYEQYF; CDR3nt: TGTGCCAGCAGTTTAATGTCCGGCAGGCGTTATTTCTACGAGCAGTACTTC
abundance: NA; d_gene: NA; v_gene: TRBV28; j_gene: TRBJ1-6; CDR3aa: CASLQDRLHF; CDR3nt: TGTGCCAGCCTCCAGGACAGACTCCACTTT
abundance: once; d_gene: NA; v_gene: TRBV28; j_gene: TRBJ1-4; CDR3aa: CASGVNEKLFF; CDR3nt: TGTGCCAGCGGAGTTAATGAAAAACTGTTTTTT
abundance: NA; d_gene: NA; v_gene: TRBV19; j_gene: TRBJ1-1; CDR3aa: CATGHPNTEAFF; CDR3nt: TGTGCCACGGGACACCCGAACACTGAAGCTTTCTTT
abundance: once; d_gene: TRBD1; v_gene: TRBV10-3; j_gene: TRBJ2-1; CDR3aa: CAIKGQGSDEQFF; CDR3nt: TGTGCCATCAAAGGACAGGGATCCGATGAGCAGTTCTTC
abundance: NA; d_gene: NA; v_gene: TRBV7-2; j_gene: TRBJ2-7; CDR3aa: CASSLGVASSYEQYF; CDR3nt: TGTGCCAGCAGCTTGGGTGTCGCTAGCAGCTACGAGCAGTACTTC
abundance: NA; d_gene: NA; v_gene: TRBV20-1; j_gene: TRBJ1-5; CDR3aa: CSASRDQPQHF; CDR3nt: TGCAGTGCTAGCAGGGATCAGCCCCAGCATTTT
abundance: NA; d_gene: NA; v_gene: TRBV3-1; j_gene: TRBJ2-6; CDR3aa: CASTKILEVSGANVLTF; CDR3nt: TGTGCCAGCACCAAAATACTAGAGGTTTCCGGGGCCAACGTCCTGACTTTC